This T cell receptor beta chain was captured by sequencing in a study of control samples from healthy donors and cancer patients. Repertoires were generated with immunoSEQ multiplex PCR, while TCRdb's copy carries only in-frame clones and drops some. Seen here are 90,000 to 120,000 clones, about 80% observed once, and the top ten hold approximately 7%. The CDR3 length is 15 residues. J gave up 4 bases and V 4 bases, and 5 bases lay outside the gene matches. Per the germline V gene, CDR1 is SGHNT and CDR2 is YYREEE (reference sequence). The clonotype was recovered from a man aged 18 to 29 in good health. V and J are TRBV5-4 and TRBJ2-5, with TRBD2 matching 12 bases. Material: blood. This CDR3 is CASSPSGGARETQYF. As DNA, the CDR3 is TGTGCCAGCAGCCCTAGCGGGGGGGCCCGAGAGACCCAGTACTTC.